This T cell receptor (beta chain) comes out of a study of blood T cell repertoires in COVID-19 (dated by TCRdb to 2018 to 2021). Background for the entire study: Samples from collaborators originated in the United States, Italy and Spain and spanned both the acute and convalescent phases of COVID-19. The dataset comprised deeply sampled blood TCRbeta repertoires from subjects exposed to, actively infected with, or recovered from COVID-19. HLA class I and class II types, where available, came from metadata supplied by the sample provider rather than from assay-based typing. Samples came from the ongoing ImmuneRACE study (first 160 participants) plus 1,254 subjects from 6 global collaborators. Nearly every sample came with metadata listing a de-identified subject ID, COVID-19 status, age in years and sex. The prospective study material was composed of cDNA or gDNA derived from T cells, B-cell-depleted T cells, or PBMCs. The repertoires were made available in a free public database intended to serve as a resource for research on the immune response to SARS-CoV-2.

The CDR3 spans 12 residues, from the cysteine through the phenylalanine. The retained sequence is limited to the CDR3, 36 bases, with the frame set at the first base. CDR1 and CDR2, looked up from the germline V gene, are KGHSH and LQKENI. V drops 6 bases and J drops 13 bases, leaving 18 bases in between. TCRbeta CDR3 regions were amplified from genomic DNA using the immunoSEQ Assay, a bias-controlled multiplex PCR. The paper's data handling went like this. Within the assay, amplification of reference gene primers was used to estimate how many nucleated cells each sample contained. Sequence reads were collapsed and filtered to measure the absolute abundance of every unique TCRbeta CDR3 rearrangement. For each sample, productive Simpson clonality was calculated as the square root of Simpson's diversity index across productive rearrangements. TCRdb provides this immuneACCESS table in a form limited to in-frame rearrangements. Some clones are lacking; in checked studies, under half of them reflect an unresolved V gene, and why the rest are absent is not known. D and trimming come from the DNA, and the V and J calls and clone size come from that table. The sample profile shows over 200,000 clones; roughly 80% of them were found once. The ten top clones hold around 5.1% of the sample.

The collaborating institutions used their own protocols to collect whole blood in K2EDTA tubes. For TCRbeta analysis, collaborators shipped samples as frozen whole blood, isolated PBMCs, or DNA extracted from either of those sample types. On this clone itself: Its binding antigen is unknown. One base away there is no much larger clone; base qualities are not given.

General findings and caveats noted by the study authors: The quantity of clinical and demographic metadata differed by source and by participant and was supplied without curation.

This clonotype was sampled from a human donor in a cohort sampled during active COVID-19. The sample taken for sequencing was peripheral blood. The chain is made from TRBV18 and TRBJ1-1; the D gene is perhaps TRBD1, on 5 matching bases. In nucleotides, the sequence is TGTGCCAGCTCCCCCGGGGGAGAGGTGGATTTCTTT. This gives the protein CASSPGGEVDFF.